The entry that follows covers one TCR beta chain sequence. Assay used: immunoSEQ multiplex PCR; TCRdb lists only in-frame clones, some missing. This sample carries under 150,000 clones, 65% to 90% of them seen once, and the ten largest clones take about 2.5%. This CDR3 region has 16 residues. Per germline, CDR1 SGHDT and CDR2 YYEEEE. The V and J ends lost 4 bases and 3 bases, in that order; junction bases with no gene match: 5. This specimen belongs to a study of blood T cell repertoires in COVID-19. Sequences were obtained from PBMCs or T cells enriched from blood (not recorded which). The gene calls are TRBV5-6 and TRBJ1-6, with 9 bases matching TRBD1. The source of this sequence is a woman in her forties or fifties who had recovered from COVID-19. The CDR3 spells CASSGTGFIYNSPLHF. CDR3 nucleotides: TGTGCCAGCAGCGGGACAGGGTTTATCTATAATTCACCCCTCCACTTT. The full variable domain, rest sourced from reference TRBV5-6 and TRBJ1-6, is DAGVTQSPTHLIKTRGQQVTLRCSPKSGHDTVSWYQQALGQGPQFIFQYYEEEERQRGNFPDRFSGHQFPNYSSELNVNALLLGDSALYLCASSGTGFIYNSPLHFGNGTRLTVT.